Sequencing of this T cell receptor (beta chain) was carried out in a study of T cell repertoires in cytomegalovirus infection. Study details: Recently described HLA-C-restricted plus well-studied HLA-B-restricted CMV epitopes were used. Public TCR beta signatures were indicative of both CMV infection and a matching HLA type.

Trimming took 3 bases from V and 0 from J, leaving 11 bases between them. Germline CDR1 MNHEY, CDR2 SMNVEV (reference sequence). This CDR3 has 15 amino acids. A few counts support this clonotype. Its antigen is not identified. From the reads, TCRdb called clonotypes with MiXCR, one entry per CDR3 protein. The profile shows about a million distinct CDR3 sequences, 31% of them singletons. Study outcomes and limitations: Summed frequency of shared TCR beta families picked out CMV carriers who also had the relevant HLA. What dominated the ex vivo response were HLA-C-restricted CMV-specific TCR beta clonotypes.

The material sequenced was cultured CD8+ T cells from PBMCs, taken from culture after CMV antigen stimulation. The V call is TRBV27, the J call TRBJ1-1; D gene unclear. The clonotype originates from a human donor in good health (CMV status not recorded). Some clones in this sample may be carry-over from other donors' samples. CDR3 DNA: TGTGCCAGCAGTTTTGGTACTGTACTGAACACTGAAGCTTTCTTT. Amino acids: CASSFGTVLNTEAFF.